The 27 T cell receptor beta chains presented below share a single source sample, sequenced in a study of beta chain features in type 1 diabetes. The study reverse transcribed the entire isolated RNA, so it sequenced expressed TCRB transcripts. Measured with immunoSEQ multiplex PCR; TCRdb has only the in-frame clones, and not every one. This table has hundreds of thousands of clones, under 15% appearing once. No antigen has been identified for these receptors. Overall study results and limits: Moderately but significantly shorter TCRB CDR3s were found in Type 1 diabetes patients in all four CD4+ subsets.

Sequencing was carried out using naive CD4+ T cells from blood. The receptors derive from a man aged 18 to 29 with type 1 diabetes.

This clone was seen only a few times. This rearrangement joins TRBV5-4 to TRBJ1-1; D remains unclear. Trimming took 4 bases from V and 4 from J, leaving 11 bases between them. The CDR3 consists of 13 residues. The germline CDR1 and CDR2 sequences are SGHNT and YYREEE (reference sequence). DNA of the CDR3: TGTGCCAGCAGCCCAGGACCCAGCACTGAAGCTTTCTTT. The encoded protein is CASSPGPSTEAFF.

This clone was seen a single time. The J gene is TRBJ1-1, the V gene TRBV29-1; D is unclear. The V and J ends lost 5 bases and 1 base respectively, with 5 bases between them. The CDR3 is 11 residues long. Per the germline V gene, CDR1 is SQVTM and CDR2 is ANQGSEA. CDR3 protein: CSVPGNTEAFF. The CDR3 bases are TGCAGCGTTCCTGGGAACACTGAAGCTTTCTTT.

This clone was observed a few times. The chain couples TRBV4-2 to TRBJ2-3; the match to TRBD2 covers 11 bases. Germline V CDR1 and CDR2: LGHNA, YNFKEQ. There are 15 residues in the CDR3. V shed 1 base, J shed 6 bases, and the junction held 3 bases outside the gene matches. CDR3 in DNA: TGTGCCAGCAGCCAAGCACTAGCGGGGGCGGATACGCAGTATTTT. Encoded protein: CASSQALAGADTQYF.

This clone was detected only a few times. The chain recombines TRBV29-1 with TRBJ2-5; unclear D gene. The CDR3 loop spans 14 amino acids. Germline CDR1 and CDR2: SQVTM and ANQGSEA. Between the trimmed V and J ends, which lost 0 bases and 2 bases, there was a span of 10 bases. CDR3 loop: CSVEDGLLQETQYF. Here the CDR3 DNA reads TGCAGCGTTGAAGATGGGCTTCTACAAGAGACCCAGTACTTC.

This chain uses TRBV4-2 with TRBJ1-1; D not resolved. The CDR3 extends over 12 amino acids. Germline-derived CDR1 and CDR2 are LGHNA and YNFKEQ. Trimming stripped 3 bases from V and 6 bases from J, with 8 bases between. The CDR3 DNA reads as TGTGCCAGCAGCCATAAGAATTCTGAAGCTTTCTTT. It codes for CASSHKNSEAFF.

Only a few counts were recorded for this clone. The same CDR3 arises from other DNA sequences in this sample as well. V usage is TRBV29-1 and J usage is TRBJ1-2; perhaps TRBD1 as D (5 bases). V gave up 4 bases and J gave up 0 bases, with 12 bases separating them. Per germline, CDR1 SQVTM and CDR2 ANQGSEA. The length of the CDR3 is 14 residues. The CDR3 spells CSVGGGTSNYGYTF. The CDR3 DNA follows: TGCAGCGTTGGTGGCGGGACGTCTAACTATGGCTACACCTTC.

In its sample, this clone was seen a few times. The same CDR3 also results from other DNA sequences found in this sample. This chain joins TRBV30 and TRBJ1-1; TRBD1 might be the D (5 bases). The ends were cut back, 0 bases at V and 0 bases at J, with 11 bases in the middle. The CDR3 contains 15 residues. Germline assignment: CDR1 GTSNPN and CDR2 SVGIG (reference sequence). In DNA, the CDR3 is TGTGCCTGGAGTGTACCCGGGACTGTGAACACTGAAGCTTTCTTT. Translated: CAWSVPGTVNTEAFF.

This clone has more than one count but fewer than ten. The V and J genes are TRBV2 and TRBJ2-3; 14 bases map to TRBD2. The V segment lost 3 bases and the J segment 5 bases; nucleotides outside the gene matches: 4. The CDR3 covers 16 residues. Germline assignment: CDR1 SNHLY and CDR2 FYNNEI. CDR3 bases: TGTGCCAGCAGTGACCTGGGACTAGCGGGAGTAGATACGCAGTATTTT. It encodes CASSDLGLAGVDTQYF.

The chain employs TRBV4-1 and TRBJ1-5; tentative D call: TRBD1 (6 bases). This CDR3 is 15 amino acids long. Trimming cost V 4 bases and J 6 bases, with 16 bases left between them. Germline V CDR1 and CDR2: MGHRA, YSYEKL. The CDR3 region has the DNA TGCGCCAGCAGCCGTCCGCAACAGGGAGGTCAGCCCCAGCATTTT. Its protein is CASSRPQQGGQPQHF.

The DNA of the CDR3 is TGTGCCAGCAGCTTAGCGTCGGGACTGGGAGAGACCCAGTACTTC. It encodes CASSLASGLGETQYF. The V call is TRBV7-6, the J call TRBJ2-5, with D perhaps matching TRBD2 (6 bases). Germline assignment: CDR1 SGHVS and CDR2 FNYEAQ. CDR3 length: 15 residues. Between the trimmed V and J ends, which lost 0 bases and 4 bases, there was a span of 12 bases.

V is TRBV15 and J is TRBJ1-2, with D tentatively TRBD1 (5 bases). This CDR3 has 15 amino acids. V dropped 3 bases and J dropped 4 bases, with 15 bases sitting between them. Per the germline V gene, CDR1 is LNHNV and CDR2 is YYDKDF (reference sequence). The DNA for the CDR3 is TGTGCCACCAGCAGGGACCGGGACGTACCCTATGGCTACACCTTC. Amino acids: CATSRDRDVPYGYTF.

CDR3 nucleotide sequence: TGTGCCAGCAGCGGGGGGACAGGTAACAATCAGCCCCAGCATTTT. Translation: CASSGGTGNNQPQHF. The genes are TRBV9 and TRBJ1-5; 8 bases agree with TRBD1. The germline V gene has CDR1 SGDLS and CDR2 YYNGEE. Trimming cost V 3 bases and J 3 bases; bases outside gene matches: 5. The CDR3 is made up of 15 amino acids.

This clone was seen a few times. The CDR3 reads CASSQDGGVQPQHF. The CDR3 DNA follows: TGCGCCAGCAGCCAAGACGGAGGGGTCCAGCCCCAGCATTTT. The chain is built from TRBV4-1 and TRBJ1-5, with D possibly matching TRBD1 (5 bases). The CDR3 covers 14 residues. CDR1 is MGHRA and CDR2 is YSYEKL in the germline V gene. V lost 0 bases and J lost 7, with 10 bases in between.

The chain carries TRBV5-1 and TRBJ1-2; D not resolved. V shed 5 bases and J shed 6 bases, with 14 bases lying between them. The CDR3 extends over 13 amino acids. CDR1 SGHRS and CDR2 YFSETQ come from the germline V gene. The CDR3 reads CASSFGNGDGYTF. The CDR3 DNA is TGCGCCAGCAGTTTTGGCAATGGGGATGGCTACACCTTC.

CDR3 protein: CASSRGGTGANVLTF. The CDR3 DNA sequence: TGTGCCAGCAGTCGAGGGGGAACAGGGGCCAACGTCCTGACTTTC. The chain joins TRBV28 to TRBJ2-6; D may be TRBD1 (6 bases). This CDR3 has 15 residues. Deletions cut 5 bases from V and 4 bases from J, with 12 bases between. CDR1 and CDR2 (germline): MDHEN, SYDVKM.

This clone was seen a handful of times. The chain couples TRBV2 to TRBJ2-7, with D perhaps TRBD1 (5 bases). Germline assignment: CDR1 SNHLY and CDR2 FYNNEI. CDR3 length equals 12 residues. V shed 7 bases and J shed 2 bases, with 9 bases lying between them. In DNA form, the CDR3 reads TGTGCCAGCACAGGGTTGGCCTACGAGCAGTACTTC. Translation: CASTGLAYEQYF. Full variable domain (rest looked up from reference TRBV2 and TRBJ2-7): EPEVTQTPSHQVTQMGQEVILRCVPISNHLYFYWYRQILGQKVEFLVSFYNNEISEKSEIFDDQFSVERPDGSNFTLKIRSTKLEDSAMYFCASTGLAYEQYFGPGTRLTVT.

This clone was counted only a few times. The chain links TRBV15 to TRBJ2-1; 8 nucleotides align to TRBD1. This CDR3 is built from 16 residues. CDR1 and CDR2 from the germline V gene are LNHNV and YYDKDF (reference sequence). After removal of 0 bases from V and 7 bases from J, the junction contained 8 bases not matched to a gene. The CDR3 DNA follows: TGTGCCACCAGCAGAGACCAGGGGGCTGGAACGAATGAGCAGTTCTTC. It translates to CATSRDQGAGTNEQFF.

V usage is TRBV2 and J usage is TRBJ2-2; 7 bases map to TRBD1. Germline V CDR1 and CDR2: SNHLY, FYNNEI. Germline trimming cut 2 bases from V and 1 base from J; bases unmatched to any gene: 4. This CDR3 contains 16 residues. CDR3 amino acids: CASSEQGTVNTGELFF. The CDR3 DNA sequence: TGTGCCAGCAGTGAACAAGGGACAGTGAACACCGGGGAGCTGTTTTTT.

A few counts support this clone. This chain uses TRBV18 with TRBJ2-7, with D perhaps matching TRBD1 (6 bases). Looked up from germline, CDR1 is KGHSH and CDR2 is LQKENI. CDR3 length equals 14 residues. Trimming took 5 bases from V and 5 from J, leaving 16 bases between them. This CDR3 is CASSSEAQGDEQYF. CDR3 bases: TGTGCCAGCTCATCAGAGGCACAGGGTGACGAGCAGTACTTC.

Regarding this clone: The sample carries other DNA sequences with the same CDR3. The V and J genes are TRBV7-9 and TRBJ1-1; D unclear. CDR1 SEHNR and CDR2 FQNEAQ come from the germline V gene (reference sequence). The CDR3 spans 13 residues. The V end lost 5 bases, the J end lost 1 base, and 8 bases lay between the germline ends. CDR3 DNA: TGTGCCAGCAGCCTTGCCGCGAACACTGAAGCTTTCTTT. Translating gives CASSLAANTEAFF.

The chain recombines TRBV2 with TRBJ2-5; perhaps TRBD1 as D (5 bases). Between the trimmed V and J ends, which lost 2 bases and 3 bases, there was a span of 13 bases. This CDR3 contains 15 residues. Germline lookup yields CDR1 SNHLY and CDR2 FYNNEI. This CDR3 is CASSELQGTEETQYF. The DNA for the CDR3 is TGTGCCAGCAGTGAATTGCAGGGAACCGAAGAGACCCAGTACTTC.

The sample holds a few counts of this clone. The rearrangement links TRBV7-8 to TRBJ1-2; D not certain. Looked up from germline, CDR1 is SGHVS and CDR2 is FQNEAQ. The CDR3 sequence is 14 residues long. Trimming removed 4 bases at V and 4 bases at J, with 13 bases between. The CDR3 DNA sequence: TGTGCCAGCAGCTCAGAGGCACAGATCTATGGCTACACCTTC. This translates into CASSSEAQIYGYTF. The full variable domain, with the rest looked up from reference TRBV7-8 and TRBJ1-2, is GAGVSQSPRYKVAKRGQDVALRCDPISGHVSLFWYQQALGQGPEFLTYFQNEAQLDKSGLPSDRFFAERPEGSVSTLKIQRTQQEDSAVYLCASSSEAQIYGYTFGSGTRLTVV.

CDR3 in DNA: TGTGCCATCAGTGAAGGACAGGGCCAGGAAAAACTGTTTTTT. Translating it yields CAISEGQGQEKLFF. The genes are TRBV10-3 and TRBJ1-4, with TRBD1 identical over 8 bases. From germline, CDR1 is ENHRY and CDR2 SYGVKD. CDR3 length: 14 residues. V gave up 3 bases and J gave up 8 bases; unmatched junction bases: 5.

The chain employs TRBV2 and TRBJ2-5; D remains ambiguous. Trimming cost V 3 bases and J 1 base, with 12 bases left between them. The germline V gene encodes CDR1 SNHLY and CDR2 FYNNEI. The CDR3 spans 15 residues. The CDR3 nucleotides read TGTGCCAGCAGTGACGTCAGAGGACCCCAAGAGACCCAGTACTTC. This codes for CASSDVRGPQETQYF.

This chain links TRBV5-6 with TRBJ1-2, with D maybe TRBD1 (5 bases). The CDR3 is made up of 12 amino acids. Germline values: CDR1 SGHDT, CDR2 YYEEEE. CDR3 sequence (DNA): TGTTCGTCCCACAGGTGGAACTATGGCTACACCTTC. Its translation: CSSHRWNYGYTF.

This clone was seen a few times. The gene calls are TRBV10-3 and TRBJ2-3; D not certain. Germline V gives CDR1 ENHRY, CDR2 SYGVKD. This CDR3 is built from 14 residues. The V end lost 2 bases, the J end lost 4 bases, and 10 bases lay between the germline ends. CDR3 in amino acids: CAISEGDGADTQYF. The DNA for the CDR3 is TGTGCCATCAGTGAGGGTGATGGTGCAGATACGCAGTATTTT.

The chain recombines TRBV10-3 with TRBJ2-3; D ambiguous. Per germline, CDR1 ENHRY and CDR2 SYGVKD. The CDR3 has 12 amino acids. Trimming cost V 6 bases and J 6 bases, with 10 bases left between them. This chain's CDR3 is CAIRALEDTQYF. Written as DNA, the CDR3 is TGTGCCATCAGAGCTCTGGAGGATACGCAGTATTTT.